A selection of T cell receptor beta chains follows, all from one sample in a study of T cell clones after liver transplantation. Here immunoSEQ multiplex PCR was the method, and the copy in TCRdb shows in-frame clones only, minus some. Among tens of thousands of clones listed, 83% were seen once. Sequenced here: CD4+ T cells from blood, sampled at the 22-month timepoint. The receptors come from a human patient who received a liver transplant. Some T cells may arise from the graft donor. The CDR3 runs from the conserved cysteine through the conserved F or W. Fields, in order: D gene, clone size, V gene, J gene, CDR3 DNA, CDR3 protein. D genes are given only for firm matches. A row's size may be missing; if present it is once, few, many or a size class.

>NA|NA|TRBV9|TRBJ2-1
TGTGCCAGCAGCAGTAGCGGAAGCTCCTACAATGAGCAGTTCTTC
CASSSSGSSYNEQFF
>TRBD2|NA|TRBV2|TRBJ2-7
TGTGCCAGCACTAAAGCGGGGGGCCCAAGCTCCTACGAGCAGTACTTC
CASTKAGGPSSYEQYF
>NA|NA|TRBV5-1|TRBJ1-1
TGCGCCAGCAGCTCCGGGCAGGGGCGTAACACTGAAGCTTTCTTT
CASSSGQGRNTEAFF
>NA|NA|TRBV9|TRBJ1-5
TGTGCCAGCAGCGCAGTAGGGGAAGAGCCCCAGCATTTT
CASSAVGEEPQHF
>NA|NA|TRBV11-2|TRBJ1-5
TGTGCCAGCGGTCATAGCAATCAGCCCCAGCATTTT
CASGHSNQPQHF
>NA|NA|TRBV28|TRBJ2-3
TGTGCCAGCACCCTGGACACATCAGGGGATACGCAGTATTTT
CASTLDTSGDTQYF
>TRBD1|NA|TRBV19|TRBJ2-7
TGTGCCAGTAGTGTTGACAGGGACCGAGCATGGAGGGAGCAGTACTTC
CASSVDRDRAWREQYF
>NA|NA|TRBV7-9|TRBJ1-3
TGTGCCCAAGTCAAACCCCCAGACTCTGGAAACACCATATATTTT
CAQVKPPDSGNTIYF
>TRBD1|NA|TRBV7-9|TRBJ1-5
TGTGCCAGCAGCTCGTCCGGGACAGGGCGTCAGCCCCAGCATTTT
CASSSSGTGRQPQHF
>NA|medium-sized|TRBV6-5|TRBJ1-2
TGTGCCAGCAGAGACAGGATCTATGGCTACACCTTC
CASRDRIYGYTF
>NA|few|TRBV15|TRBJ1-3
TGTGCCACCAGACAGGATGCTGGAAACACCATATATTTT
CATRQDAGNTIYF
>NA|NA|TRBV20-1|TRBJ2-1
TGCAGTGCTAGAGGATTTGGTGAGCAGTTCTTC
CSARGFGEQFF
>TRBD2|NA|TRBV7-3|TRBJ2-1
TGTGCCAGCAGCCTACTAGCGGGGTCCTACAATGAGCAGTTCTTC
CASSLLAGSYNEQFF
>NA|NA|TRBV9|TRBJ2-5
TGTGCCAGCAGCGTAGGTCCAGCACGAGAGACCCAGTACTTC
CASSVGPARETQYF
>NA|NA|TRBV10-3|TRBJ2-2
TGTGCCATCAGTGAGTCGGTACGGAACACCGGGGAGCTGTTTTTT
CAISESVRNTGELFF
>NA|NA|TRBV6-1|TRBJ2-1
TGTGCCAGCAGATCATCCGGGACAGAGCAGTTCTTC
CASRSSGTEQFF
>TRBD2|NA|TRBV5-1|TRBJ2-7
TGCGCCAGCAGCTTGAGGACTAGCGGGAGTTACGAGCAGTACTTC
CASSLRTSGSYEQYF
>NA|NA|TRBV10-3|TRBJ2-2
TGTGCCATCACGGGGTCGTTGGACACCGGGGAGCTGTTTTTT
CAITGSLDTGELFF
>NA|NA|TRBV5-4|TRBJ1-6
TGTGCCAGCAGATTGGACGTCGGCCCCCTCCACTTT
CASRLDVGPLHF
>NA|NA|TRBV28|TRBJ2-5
TGTGCCAGCAGCTTGACTGGTCAATGGGAGACCCAGTACTTC
CASSLTGQWETQYF
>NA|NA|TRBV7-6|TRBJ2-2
TGTGCCAGCAGCTTAGAATCGGGATCCACCGGGGAGCTGTTTTTT
CASSLESGSTGELFF
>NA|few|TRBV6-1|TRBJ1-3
TGTGCCAGCAGTGAAAGGTGGGGCAGCGGAGGCGCCATATATTTT
CASSERWGSGGAIYF
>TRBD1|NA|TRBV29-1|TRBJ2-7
TGCAGCGCCGGGACAGGGAGCCACGAGCAGTACTTC
CSAGTGSHEQYF
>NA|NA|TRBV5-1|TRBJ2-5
TGCGCCAGCAGCCCGGAGGGGCGAGAGACCCAGTACTTC
CASSPEGRETQYF
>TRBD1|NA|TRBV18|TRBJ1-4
TGTGCCAGCACCCAGGACAGGCAAAAACTGTTTTTT
CASTQDRQKLFF
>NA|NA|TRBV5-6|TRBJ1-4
TGTGCCAGCAGCGCCCCCCCAGGGGAAGAAAAACTGTTTTTT
CASSAPPGEEKLFF
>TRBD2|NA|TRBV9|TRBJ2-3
TGTGCCAGCAGCCCCCTGCCGGTTAGCGGGAGTCAAGATACGCAGTATTTT
CASSPLPVSGSQDTQYF
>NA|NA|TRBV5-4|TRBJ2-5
TGTGCCAGCAGCTTGTTCGCCTCGAAGACCCAGTACTTC
CASSLFASKTQYF
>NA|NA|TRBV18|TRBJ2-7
TGTGCCAGCTCACCAACTCCACAGGGTAACTACGAGCAGTACTTC
CASSPTPQGNYEQYF
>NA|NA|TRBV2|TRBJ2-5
TGTGCCAGCGGCGGTGGGGGCCAAGAGACCCAGTACTTC
CASGGGGQETQYF
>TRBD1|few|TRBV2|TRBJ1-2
TGTGCCAGCAGTTCCGGGACAGGGGTAATTGGCTACACCTTC
CASSSGTGVIGYTF
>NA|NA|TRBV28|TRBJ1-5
TGTGCCAGCAGTCGAGACCGAGATCAGCCCCAGCATTTT
CASSRDRDQPQHF
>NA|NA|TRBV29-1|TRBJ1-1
TGCAGCGCCCGACTGGGGGGGTCAATGGAAGCTTTCTTT
CSARLGGSMEAFF
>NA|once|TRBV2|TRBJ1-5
TGTGCCAGCAGTAAGGTGGGCGCGGGCAATCAGCCCCAGCATTTT
CASSKVGAGNQPQHF
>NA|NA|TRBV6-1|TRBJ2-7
TGTGCCAGCAGTGAACCAGTCAGCCAGTACTTC
CASSEPVSQYF
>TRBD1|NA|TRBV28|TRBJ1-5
TGTGCCAGCCGACCACCAGGGGGAAATCAGCCCCAGCATTTT
CASRPPGGNQPQHF
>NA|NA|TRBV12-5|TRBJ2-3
TGTGCTAGTGGTTTGGGGCAGAGCACAGATACGCAGTATTTT
CASGLGQSTDTQYF
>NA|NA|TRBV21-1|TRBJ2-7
TGTGCCAGCAGCTCCCCCCAGTGGGTGTCCTACGAGCAGTACTTC
CASSSPQWVSYEQYF
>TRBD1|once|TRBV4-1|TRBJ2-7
TGCGCCAGCAGCCGAGAAGCCGGGACAGGCTACGAGCAGTACTTC
CASSREAGTGYEQYF
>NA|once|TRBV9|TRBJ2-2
TGTGCCAGCAGCCTCCTTAGCACGCTCACCGGGGAGCTGTTTTTT
CASSLLSTLTGELFF
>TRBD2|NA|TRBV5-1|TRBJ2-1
TGCGCCAGCAGCCCAGGGACTAGCGGCTACAATGAGCAGTTCTTC
CASSPGTSGYNEQFF
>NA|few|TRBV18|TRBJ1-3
TGTGCCAGCTCACGAGGCCCGGGGGCAGCTGGAAACACCATATATTTT
CASSRGPGAAGNTIYF
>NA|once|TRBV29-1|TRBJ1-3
TGCAGCGGCCTGGACACCGGAAACACCATATATTTT
CSGLDTGNTIYF
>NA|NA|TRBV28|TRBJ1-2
TGTGCCAGCAGACCTTTAAGTGGGGCACAGGGCTACACCTTC
CASRPLSGAQGYTF
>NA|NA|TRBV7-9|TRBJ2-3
TGTGCCAGCAGCTTTATGTCGGGGGGCCCAGATACGCAGTATTTT
CASSFMSGGPDTQYF
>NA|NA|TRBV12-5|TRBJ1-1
TGTGCTAGTGGTCCCGGAGTCGGGACTGGAAGAGCTGAAGCTTTCTTT
CASGPGVGTGRAEAFF
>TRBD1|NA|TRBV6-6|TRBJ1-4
TGTGCCAGCACCCTGAGGACAGGGGACGAAAAACTGTTTTTT
CASTLRTGDEKLFF
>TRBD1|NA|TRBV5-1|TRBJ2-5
TGCGCCAGCAGCGCGGGACAGGTGGGGCAAGAGACCCAGTACTTC
CASSAGQVGQETQYF
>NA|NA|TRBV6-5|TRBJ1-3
TGTGCCAGCAGACCCACAGGAGGCTCTGGAAACACCATATATTTT
CASRPTGGSGNTIYF
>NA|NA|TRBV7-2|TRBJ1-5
TGTGCCAGCAGCTTTCGGGGCAATCAGCCCCAGCATTTT
CASSFRGNQPQHF
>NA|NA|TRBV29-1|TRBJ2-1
TGCAGCGTGCCTGGCGCTAGCCTGTTCAATGAGCAGTTCTTC
CSVPGASLFNEQFF
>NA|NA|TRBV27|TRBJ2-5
TGTGCCAGCAGTTTAGTCCCCTCCCGGGCGGGTTCCCAAGAGACCCAGTACTTC
CASSLVPSRAGSQETQYF
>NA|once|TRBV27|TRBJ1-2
TGTGCCAGCAGTTTGTGGGGGAACTATGGCTACACCTTC
CASSLWGNYGYTF
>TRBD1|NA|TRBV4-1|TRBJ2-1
TGCGCCAGCAGCCAAGAAGCTCGGACAGGGGTCAATGAGCAGTTCTTC
CASSQEARTGVNEQFF
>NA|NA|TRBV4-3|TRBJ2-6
TGCGCCAGCAGCCAAGGAGCTCTTGCTTCTGGGGCCAACGTCCTGACTTTC
CASSQGALASGANVLTF
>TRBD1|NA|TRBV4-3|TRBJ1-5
TGCGCCAGCAGCCAAGAGTGGGACAGGGGACATCAGCCCCAGCATTTT
CASSQEWDRGHQPQHF
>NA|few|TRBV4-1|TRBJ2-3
TGCGCCAGCAGCCAAGGGGGGAGCGGCTTGAGGCTAGATACGCAGTATTTT
CASSQGGSGLRLDTQYF
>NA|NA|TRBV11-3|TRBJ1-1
TGTGCCAGCAGCCTGGACAGTGTGACTGAAGCTTTCTTT
CASSLDSVTEAFF
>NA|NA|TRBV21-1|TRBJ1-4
TGTGCCAGCAGCAAAGTTGGCAGCAGGTTTTTT
CASSKVGSRFF